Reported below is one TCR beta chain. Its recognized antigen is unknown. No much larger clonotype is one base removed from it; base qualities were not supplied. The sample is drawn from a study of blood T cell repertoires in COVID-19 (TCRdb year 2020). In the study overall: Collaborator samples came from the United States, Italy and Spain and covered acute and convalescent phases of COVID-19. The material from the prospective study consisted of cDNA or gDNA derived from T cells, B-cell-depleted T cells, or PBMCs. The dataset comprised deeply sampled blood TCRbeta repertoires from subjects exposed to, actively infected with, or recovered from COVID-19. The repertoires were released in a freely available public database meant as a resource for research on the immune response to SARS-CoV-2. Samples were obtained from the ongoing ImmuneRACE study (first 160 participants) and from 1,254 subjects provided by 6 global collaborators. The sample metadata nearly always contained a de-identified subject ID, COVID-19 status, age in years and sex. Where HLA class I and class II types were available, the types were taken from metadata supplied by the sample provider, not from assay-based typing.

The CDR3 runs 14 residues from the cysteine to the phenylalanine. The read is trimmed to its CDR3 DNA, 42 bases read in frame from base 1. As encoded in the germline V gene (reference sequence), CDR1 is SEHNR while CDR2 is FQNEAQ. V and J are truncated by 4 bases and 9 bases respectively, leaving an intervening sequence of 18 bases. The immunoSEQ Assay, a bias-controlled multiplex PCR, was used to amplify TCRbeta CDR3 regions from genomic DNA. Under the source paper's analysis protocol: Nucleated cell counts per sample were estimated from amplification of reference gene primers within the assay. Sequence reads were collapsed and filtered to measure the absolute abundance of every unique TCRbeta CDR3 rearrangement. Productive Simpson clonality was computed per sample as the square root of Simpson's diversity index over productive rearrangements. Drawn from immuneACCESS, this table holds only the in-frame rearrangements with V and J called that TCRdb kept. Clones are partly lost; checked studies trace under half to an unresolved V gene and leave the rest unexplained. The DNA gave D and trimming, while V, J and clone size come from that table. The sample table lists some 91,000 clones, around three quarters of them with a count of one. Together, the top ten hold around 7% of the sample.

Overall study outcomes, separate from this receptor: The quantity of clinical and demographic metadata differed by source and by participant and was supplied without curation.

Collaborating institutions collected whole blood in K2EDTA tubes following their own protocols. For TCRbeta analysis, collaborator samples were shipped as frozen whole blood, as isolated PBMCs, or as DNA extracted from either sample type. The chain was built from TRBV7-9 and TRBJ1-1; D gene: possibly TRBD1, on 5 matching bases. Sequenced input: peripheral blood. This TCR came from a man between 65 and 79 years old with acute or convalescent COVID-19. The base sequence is TGTGCCAGCAGCTCCACCGGGGGGGTGATCCAAGCTTTCTTT. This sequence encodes CASSSTGGVIQAFF.